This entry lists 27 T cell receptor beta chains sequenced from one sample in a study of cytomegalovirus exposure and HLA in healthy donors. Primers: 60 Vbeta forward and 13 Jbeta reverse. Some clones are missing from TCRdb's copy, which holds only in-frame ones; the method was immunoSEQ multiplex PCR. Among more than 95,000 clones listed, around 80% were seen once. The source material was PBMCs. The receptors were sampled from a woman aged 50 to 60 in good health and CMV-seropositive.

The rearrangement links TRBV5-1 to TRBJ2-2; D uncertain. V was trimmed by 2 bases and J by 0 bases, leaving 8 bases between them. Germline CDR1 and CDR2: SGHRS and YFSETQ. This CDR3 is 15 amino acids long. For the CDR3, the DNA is TGCGCCAGCAGCTTCTCCGCGGCGAACACCGGGGAGCTGTTTTTT. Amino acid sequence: CASSFSAANTGELFF.

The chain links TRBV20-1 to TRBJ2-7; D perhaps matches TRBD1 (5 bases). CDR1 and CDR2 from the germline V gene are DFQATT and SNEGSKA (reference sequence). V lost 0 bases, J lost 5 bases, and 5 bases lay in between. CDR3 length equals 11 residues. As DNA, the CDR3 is TGCAGTGCTAGAGAAGGGGACGAGCAGTACTTC. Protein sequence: CSAREGDEQYF.

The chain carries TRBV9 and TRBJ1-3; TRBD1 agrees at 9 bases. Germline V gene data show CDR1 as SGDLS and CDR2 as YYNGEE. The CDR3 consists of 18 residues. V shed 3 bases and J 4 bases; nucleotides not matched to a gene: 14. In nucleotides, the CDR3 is TGTGCCAGCAGCGCGGGACAGGGAGCCACTCTTTCCGGAAACACCATATATTTT. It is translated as CASSAGQGATLSGNTIYF.

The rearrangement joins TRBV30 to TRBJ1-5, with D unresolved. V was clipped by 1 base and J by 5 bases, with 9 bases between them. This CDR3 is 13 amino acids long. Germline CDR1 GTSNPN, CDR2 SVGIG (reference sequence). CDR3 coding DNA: TGTGCCTGGAGTGGGCAGGAGGATCAGCCCCAGCATTTT. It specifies CAWSGQEDQPQHF. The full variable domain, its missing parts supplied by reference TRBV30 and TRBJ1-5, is SQTIHQWPATLVQPVGSPLSLECTVEGTSNPNLYWYRQAAGRGLQLLFYSVGIGQISSEVPQNLSASRPQDRQFILSSKKLLLSDSGFYLCAWSGQEDQPQHFGDGTRLSIL.

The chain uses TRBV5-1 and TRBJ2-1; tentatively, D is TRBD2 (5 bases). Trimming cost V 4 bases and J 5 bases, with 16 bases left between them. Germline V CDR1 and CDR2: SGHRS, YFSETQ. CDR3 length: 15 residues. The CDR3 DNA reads TGCGCCAGCAGCATTTTGACTACGTCCAACAATGAGCAGTTCTTC. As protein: CASSILTTSNNEQFF.

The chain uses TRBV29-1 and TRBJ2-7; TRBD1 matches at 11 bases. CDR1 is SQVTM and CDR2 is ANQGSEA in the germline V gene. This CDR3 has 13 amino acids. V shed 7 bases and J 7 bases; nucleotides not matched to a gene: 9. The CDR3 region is CSGGTGTGGEQYF. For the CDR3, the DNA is TGCAGCGGAGGCACCGGGACAGGGGGAGAGCAGTACTTC.

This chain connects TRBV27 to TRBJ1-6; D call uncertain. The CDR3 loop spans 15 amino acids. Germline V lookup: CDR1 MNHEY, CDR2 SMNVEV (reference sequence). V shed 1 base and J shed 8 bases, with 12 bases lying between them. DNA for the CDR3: TGTGCCAGCAGTTTATTATCGGGTGCAGATTCACCCCTCCACTTT. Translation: CASSLLSGADSPLHF.

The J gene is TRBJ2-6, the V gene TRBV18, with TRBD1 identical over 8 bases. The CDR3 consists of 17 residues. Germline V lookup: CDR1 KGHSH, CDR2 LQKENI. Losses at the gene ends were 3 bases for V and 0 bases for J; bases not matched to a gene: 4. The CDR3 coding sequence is TGTGCCAGCTCACCCACAACAGGGGGCTCTGGGGCCAACGTCCTGACTTTC. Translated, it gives CASSPTTGGSGANVLTF.

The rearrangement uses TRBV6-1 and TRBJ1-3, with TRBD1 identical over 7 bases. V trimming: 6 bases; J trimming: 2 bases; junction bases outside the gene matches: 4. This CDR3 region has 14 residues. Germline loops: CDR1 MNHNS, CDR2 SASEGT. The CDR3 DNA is TGTGCCAGCAGGCTCACAGGGGCTGGAAACACCATATATTTT. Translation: CASRLTGAGNTIYF.

The CDR3 is CAWESDRGPVTEQFF. CDR3 nucleotides: TGTGCCTGGGAAAGCGACAGGGGGCCGGTCACTGAGCAGTTCTTC. This chain links TRBV30 with TRBJ2-1; TRBD1 matches 10 bases. The CDR3 is 15 amino acids. Germline loops: CDR1 GTSNPN, CDR2 SVGIG (reference sequence). Germline trimming cut 5 bases from V and 9 bases from J; bases unmatched to any gene: 13.

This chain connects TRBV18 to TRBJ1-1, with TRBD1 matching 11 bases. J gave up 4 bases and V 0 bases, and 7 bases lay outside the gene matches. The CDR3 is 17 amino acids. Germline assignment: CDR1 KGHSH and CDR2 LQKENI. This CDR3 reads CASSPPGQGASGTEAFF. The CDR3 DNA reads TGTGCCAGCTCACCACCAGGACAGGGGGCATCGGGCACTGAAGCTTTCTTT.

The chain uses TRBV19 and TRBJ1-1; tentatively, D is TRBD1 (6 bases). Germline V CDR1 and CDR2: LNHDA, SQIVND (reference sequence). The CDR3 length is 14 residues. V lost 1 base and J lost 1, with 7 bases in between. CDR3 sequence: CASSIATGNTEAFF. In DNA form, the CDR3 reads TGTGCCAGTAGTATAGCGACAGGGAACACTGAAGCTTTCTTT.

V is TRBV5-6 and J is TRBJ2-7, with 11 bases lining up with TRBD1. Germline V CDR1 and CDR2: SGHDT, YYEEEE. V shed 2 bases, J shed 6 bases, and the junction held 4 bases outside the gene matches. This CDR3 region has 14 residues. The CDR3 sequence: CASSFYGTGGEQYF. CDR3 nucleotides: TGTGCCAGCAGCTTTTATGGGACAGGGGGCGAGCAGTACTTC.

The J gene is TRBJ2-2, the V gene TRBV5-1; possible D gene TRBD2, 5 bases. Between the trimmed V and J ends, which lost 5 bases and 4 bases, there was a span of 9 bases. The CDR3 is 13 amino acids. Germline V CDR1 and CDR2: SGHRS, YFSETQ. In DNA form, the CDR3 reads TGCGCCAGCAGTAAAGGGAGCACCGGGGAGCTGTTTTTT. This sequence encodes CASSKGSTGELFF.

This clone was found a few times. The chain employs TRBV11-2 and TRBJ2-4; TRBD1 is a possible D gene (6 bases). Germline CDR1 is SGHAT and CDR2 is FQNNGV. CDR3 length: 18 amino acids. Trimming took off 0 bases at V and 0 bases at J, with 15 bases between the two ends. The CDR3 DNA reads TGTGCCAGCAGCTTAGATGGTGTGGGGGCGCTAGCCAAAAACATTCAGTACTTC. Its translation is CASSLDGVGALAKNIQYF.

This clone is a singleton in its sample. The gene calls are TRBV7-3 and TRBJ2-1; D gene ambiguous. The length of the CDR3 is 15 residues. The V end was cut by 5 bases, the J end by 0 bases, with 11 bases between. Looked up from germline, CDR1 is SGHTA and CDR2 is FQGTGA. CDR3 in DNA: TGTGCCAGCAGCGACACAGTTAGCTCCTACAATGAGCAGTTCTTC. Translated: CASSDTVSSYNEQFF.

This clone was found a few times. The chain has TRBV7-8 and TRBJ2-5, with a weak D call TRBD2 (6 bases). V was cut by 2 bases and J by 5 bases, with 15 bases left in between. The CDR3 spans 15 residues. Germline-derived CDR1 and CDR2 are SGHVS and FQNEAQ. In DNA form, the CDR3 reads TGTGCCAGCAGCTTATGGGGCCAGGAGGGTGAGACCCAGTACTTC. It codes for CASSLWGQEGETQYF.

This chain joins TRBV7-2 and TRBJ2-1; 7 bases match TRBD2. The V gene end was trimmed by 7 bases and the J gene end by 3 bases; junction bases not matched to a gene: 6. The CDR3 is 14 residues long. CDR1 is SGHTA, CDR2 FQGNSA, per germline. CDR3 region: CASIGLDFYNEQFF. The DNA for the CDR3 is TGTGCCAGCATCGGACTAGATTTCTACAATGAGCAGTTCTTC.

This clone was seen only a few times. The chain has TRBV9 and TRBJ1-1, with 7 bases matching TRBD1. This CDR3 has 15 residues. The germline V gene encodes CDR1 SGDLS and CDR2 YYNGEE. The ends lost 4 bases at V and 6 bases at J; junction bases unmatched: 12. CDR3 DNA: TGTGCCAGCAGCCGTGCAACAGGGGAGCTGTCTGAAGCTTTCTTT. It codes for CASSRATGELSEAFF.

The CDR3: CASSVGGTGHYGYTF. In DNA form, the CDR3 reads TGTGCCAGCAGCGTCGGGGGGACTGGGCACTATGGCTACACCTTC. V usage is TRBV9 and J usage is TRBJ1-2; TRBD1 is a possible D gene (5 bases). Germline CDR1 reads SGDLS; CDR2 reads YYNGEE. The CDR3 is made up of 15 amino acids. Trimming left V 2 bases short and J 3 bases short, with 14 bases between.

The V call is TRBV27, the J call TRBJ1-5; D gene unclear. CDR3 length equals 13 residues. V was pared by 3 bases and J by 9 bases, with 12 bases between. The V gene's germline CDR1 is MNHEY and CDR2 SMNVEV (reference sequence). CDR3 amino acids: CASSFEGPGPQHF. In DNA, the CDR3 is TGTGCCAGCAGTTTCGAGGGTCCCGGGCCCCAGCATTTT.

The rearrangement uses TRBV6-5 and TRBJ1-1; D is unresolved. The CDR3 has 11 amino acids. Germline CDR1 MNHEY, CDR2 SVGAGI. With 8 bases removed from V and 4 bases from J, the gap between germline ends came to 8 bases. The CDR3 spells CASWRSTEAFF. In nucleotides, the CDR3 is TGTGCCAGCTGGAGGAGCACTGAAGCTTTCTTT.

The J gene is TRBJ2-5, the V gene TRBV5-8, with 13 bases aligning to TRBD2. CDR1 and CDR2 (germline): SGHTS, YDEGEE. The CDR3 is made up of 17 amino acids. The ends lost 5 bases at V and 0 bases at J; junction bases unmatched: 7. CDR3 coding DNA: TGTGCCAGCAGTTCCGGGACTAGCGGGGCGTACCAAGAGACCCAGTACTTC. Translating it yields CASSSGTSGAYQETQYF.

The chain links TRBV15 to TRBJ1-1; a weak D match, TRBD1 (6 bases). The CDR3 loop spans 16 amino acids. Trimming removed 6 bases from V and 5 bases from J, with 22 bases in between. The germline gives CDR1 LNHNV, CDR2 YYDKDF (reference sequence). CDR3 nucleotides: TGTGCCACCAGTAGGATTGGCGGGGGCCCGAGGACTGAAGCTTTCTTT. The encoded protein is CATSRIGGGPRTEAFF.

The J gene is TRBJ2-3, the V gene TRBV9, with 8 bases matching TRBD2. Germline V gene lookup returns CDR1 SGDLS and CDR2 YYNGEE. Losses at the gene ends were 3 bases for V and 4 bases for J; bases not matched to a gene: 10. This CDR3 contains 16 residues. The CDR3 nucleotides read TGTGCCAGCAGCGCCGGACTAGCCCGGGGCCCAGATACGCAGTATTTT. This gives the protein CASSAGLARGPDTQYF.

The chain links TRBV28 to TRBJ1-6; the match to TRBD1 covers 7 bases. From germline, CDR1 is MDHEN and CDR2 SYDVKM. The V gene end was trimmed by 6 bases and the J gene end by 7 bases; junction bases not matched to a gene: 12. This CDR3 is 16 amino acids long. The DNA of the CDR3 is TGTGCCAGCAGAGGTAGCCAGACAGGGCTAAATTCACCCCTCCACTTT. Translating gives CASRGSQTGLNSPLHF.

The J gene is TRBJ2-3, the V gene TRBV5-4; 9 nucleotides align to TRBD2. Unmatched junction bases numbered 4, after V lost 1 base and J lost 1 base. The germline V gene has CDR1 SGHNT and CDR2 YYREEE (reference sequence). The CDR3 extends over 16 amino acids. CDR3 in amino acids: CASSLKGGGGTDTQYF. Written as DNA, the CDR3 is TGTGCCAGCAGCTTGAAAGGCGGGGGGGGCACAGATACGCAGTATTTT.